Below are 21 T cell receptor beta chains sequenced from a single sample in a study of blood T cells in healthy people across ages. Sample-barcoded 5' priming and a J-beta primer mix drove a second PCR of about 7 to 12 cycles. TCRdb re-called the 5' RACE reads with MiXCR, one entry per CDR3 protein. The sample lists over 600,000 distinct CDR3 sequences, under 25% occurring once. The sample was blood. These receptors were obtained from a man between 65 and 85 years old in good health.

Many counts were recorded for this clonotype. This sequence joins TRBV12-3 or TRBV12-4 and TRBJ2-5, with D possibly being TRBD1 (5 bases). The CDR3 loop spans 13 amino acids. With 6 bases removed from V and 5 bases from J, the gap between germline ends came to 13 bases. Here the CDR3 reads CASRSDTFETQYF. The CDR3, as DNA: TGTGCCAGCAGATCGGACACATTTGAGACCCAGTACTTC.

A single count supports this clonotype. The chain uses TRBV20-1 and TRBJ2-1, with TRBD2 identical over 11 bases. The J call may be in error: the DNA end matches TRBJ2-7 better. This CDR3 contains 16 residues. Germline CDR1 is DFQATT and CDR2 is SNEGSKA (reference sequence). CDR3 protein: CSARDRTSGFQYEQYF. CDR3 bases: TGCAGTGCTAGAGATAGGACTAGCGGGTTTCAGTACGAGCAGTACTTC.

This clonotype was found a few times. Germline is not matched at one junction end, which may reflect a read error. The chain recombines TRBV7-9 with TRBJ2-5, with TRBD1 matching 7 bases. Germline CDR1 and CDR2: SEHNR and FQNEAQ (reference sequence). The CDR3 has 14 amino acids. The CDR3 coding sequence is TGTACCAGCAGCGCGACAGGGAAACAAGAGACCCAGTACTTC. Translating it yields CTSSATGKQETQYF.

This clonotype was picked up a small number of times. The rearrangement uses TRBV3-1 and TRBJ1-6, with 8 bases lining up with TRBD1. Germline V gene sequence: CDR1 LGHDT, CDR2 YNNKEL (reference sequence). Trimming cost V 5 bases and J 7 bases; bases outside gene matches: 7. The CDR3 consists of 15 residues. The CDR3 region has the DNA TGTGCCAGCAGCACGAGACAGGGGAGCAATTCACCCCTCCACTTT. It is translated as CASSTRQGSNSPLHF.

This clonotype was counted between two and nine times. The chain employs TRBV2 and TRBJ2-5, with 10 bases that match TRBD1. Germline lookup yields CDR1 SNHLY and CDR2 FYNNEI. Germline trimming cut 8 bases from V and 4 bases from J; bases unmatched to any gene: 10. The CDR3 has 15 residues. In nucleotides, the CDR3 is TGTGCCAGCTCCGACAGGGGGCTGGACGGAGAGACCCAGTACTTC. It specifies CASSDRGLDGETQYF.

CDR3: CASSLRTPGANVLTF. DNA for the CDR3: TGCGCCAGCAGCTTAAGGACCCCCGGGGCCAACGTCCTGACTTTC. The genes are TRBV5-1 and TRBJ2-6, with D unresolved. This CDR3 has 15 residues. Germline V CDR1 and CDR2: SGHRS, YFSETQ. Trimming shortened V by 2 bases and J by 4 bases, and 10 bases separated the two germline ends.

As regards this clonotype: Germline and junction disagree at one end, which may indicate a read error. This chain links TRBV30 with TRBJ2-3, with TRBD1 as a possible D gene (6 bases). Germline values: CDR1 GTSNPN, CDR2 SVGIG (reference sequence). This CDR3 region has 16 residues. CDR3 sequence: CAWGVYRAFATDTQYF. Here the CDR3 DNA reads TGTGCCTGGGGTGTATACAGGGCATTCGCCACAGATACGCAGTATTTT.

This clonotype was counted between two and nine times. The chain is built from TRBV7-2 and TRBJ2-5; D is uncertain. V lost 0 bases, J lost 4 bases, and 9 bases lay in between. CDR3 size: 14 residues. Germline CDR1 and CDR2: SGHTA and FQGNSA. The CDR3 sequence: CASSLARHAETQYF. The DNA for the CDR3 is TGTGCCAGCAGCTTAGCGCGACATGCAGAGACCCAGTACTTC.

The rearrangement uses TRBV24-1 and TRBJ2-1; 8 bases are shared with TRBD2. Germline V CDR1 and CDR2: KGHDR, SFDVKD. The junction had 5 bases not matched to a gene; V was cut back by 8 bases and J by 6 bases. The CDR3 extends over 13 amino acids. CDR3 sequence reads: CATNKLAANEQFF. CDR3 nucleotides: TGTGCCACCAACAAACTAGCGGCCAATGAGCAGTTCTTC.

This clonotype was seen ten or more times. The genes are TRBV19 and TRBJ2-5, with unresolved D. CDR1 and CDR2 from the germline V gene are LNHDA and SQIVND (reference sequence). The CDR3 is 12 amino acids. Between the trimmed V and J ends, which lost 6 bases and 4 bases, there was a span of 9 bases. The CDR3 sequence: CASRSVLETQYF. The CDR3 region has the DNA TGTGCCAGTAGATCGGTTCTAGAGACCCAGTACTTC.

There are a few counts of this clonotype. The rearrangement links TRBV29-1 to TRBJ2-1; tentatively, D is TRBD1 (6 bases). Germline CDR1 and CDR2: SQVTM and ANQGSEA. V was cut by 8 bases and J by 3 bases, with 17 bases left in between. The CDR3 has 14 residues. The CDR3 bases are TGCAGCACAAAGGATGACAGGAGCTACAATGAGCAGTTCTTC. Protein product: CSTKDDRSYNEQFF.

The V gene is TRBV19, the J gene TRBJ2-2, with D possibly being TRBD1 (5 bases). The length of the CDR3 is 15 residues. CDR1 LNHDA and CDR2 SQIVND come from the germline V gene (reference sequence). The V end lost 1 base, the J end lost 7 bases, and 13 bases lay between the germline ends. The CDR3 loop reads CASSIVNSRGGELFF. The CDR3 region has the DNA TGTGCCAGTAGTATAGTTAACTCTAGGGGCGGGGAGCTGTTTTTT.

This clonotype was counted a few times. The V gene is TRBV3-1, the J gene TRBJ2-1; D is uncertain. The end of the DNA is better explained by TRBJ2-7, so the J call may be wrong. This CDR3 is 13 amino acids long. CDR1 and CDR2 from the germline V gene are LGHDT and YNNKEL (reference sequence). In DNA form, the CDR3 reads TGTGCCAGCAGCCCGCAATCGACAAGCGAGCAGTACTTC. It encodes CASSPQSTSEQYF.

This clonotype was seen a few times. CDR3 DNA: TGTGCCAGCAGTTTCGTGTACGGCTACGAGCAGTACTTC. Protein product: CASSFVYGYEQYF. The chain combines TRBV27 with TRBJ2-7; no definite D call. CDR1 is MNHEY and CDR2 is SMNVEV in the germline V gene (reference sequence). This CDR3 has 13 residues. V shed 3 bases and J shed 3 bases, with 9 bases lying between them.

This clonotype was detected a few times. The chain couples TRBV5-5 to TRBJ2-5; TRBD2 aligns across 11 bases. The DNA end is more similar to TRBJ2-1, so the J call may be wrong. Looked up from germline, CDR1 is SGHKS and CDR2 is YYEKEE (reference sequence). The CDR3 spans 15 residues. DNA for the CDR3: TGTGCCAGCAGTTTGATAGCGGGAGGGCCTAATGAGCAGTTCTTC. Translated: CASSLIAGGPNEQFF.

This clonotype was picked up a small number of times. V gene TRBV4-1 combines with J gene TRBJ2-5; weak D call: TRBD1 (5 bases). TRBJ2-1 explains the end of the DNA better; the J call may be wrong. CDR1 is MGHRA, CDR2 YSYEKL, per germline. This CDR3 is built from 17 residues. CDR3 in amino acids: CASSQVGAGREYNEQFF. The CDR3 DNA reads as TGCGCCAGCAGCCAAGTAGGGGCCGGCAGAGAATACAATGAGCAGTTCTTC.

The chain links TRBV29-1 to TRBJ1-2; D is unresolved. From germline, CDR1 is SQVTM and CDR2 ANQGSEA. The CDR3 runs to 11 residues. Trimming left V 0 bases short and J 8 bases short, with 7 bases between. The CDR3 is CSVEDNEGYTF. The DNA for the CDR3 is TGCAGCGTTGAAGACAATGAAGGCTACACCTTC.

J is TRBJ2-5 and V is TRBV5-1, with D maybe TRBD1 (7 bases). Trimming left V 2 bases short and J 3 bases short, with 11 bases between. Germline CDR1 is SGHRS and CDR2 is YFSETQ. This CDR3 has 14 residues. The DNA of the CDR3 is TGCGCCAGCAGCTTTGGAGGGGGCGAAGAGACCCAGTACTTC. It yields the protein CASSFGGGEETQYF. Combining the CDR3 with reference TRBV5-1 and TRBJ2-5 gives the whole variable domain KAGVTQTPRYLIKTRGQQVTLSCSPISGHRSVSWYQQTPGQGLQFLFEYFSETQRNKGNFPGRFSGRQFSNSRSEMNVSTLELGDSALYLCASSFGGGEETQYFGPGTRLLVL.

There are a few counts of this clonotype. The rearrangement joins TRBV7-9 to TRBJ1-5, with D uncertain. Germline V gene sequence: CDR1 SEHNR, CDR2 FQNEAQ (reference sequence). V lost 1 base, J lost 6 bases, and 7 bases lay in between. CDR3 length: 13 residues. The CDR3 sequence is CASSLGGTQPQHF. The CDR3 DNA reads TGTGCCAGCAGCTTAGGGGGTACTCAGCCCCAGCATTTT.

This sequence joins TRBV7-2 and TRBJ2-5; D is perhaps TRBD2 (5 bases). Germline lookup yields CDR1 SGHTA and CDR2 FQGNSA. V dropped 1 base and J dropped 2 bases, with 11 bases sitting between them. The CDR3 runs to 15 residues. This chain's CDR3 is CASSLVAGGQETQYF. For the CDR3, the DNA is TGTGCCAGCAGCTTAGTGGCAGGAGGACAAGAGACCCAGTACTTC. The whole variable domain, remainder taken from reference TRBV7-2 and TRBJ2-5, is GAGVSQSPSNKVTEKGKDVELRCDPISGHTALYWYRQSLGQGLEFLIYFQGNSAPDKSGLPSDRFSAERTGGSVSTLTIQRTQQEDSAVYLCASSLVAGGQETQYFGPGTRLLVL.

This sequence joins TRBV9 and TRBJ2-3, with 7 bases matching TRBD2. The V and J ends lost 1 base and 2 bases, in that order; junction bases with no gene match: 4. CDR3 length equals 15 residues. Germline CDR1 SGDLS, CDR2 YYNGEE. This chain's CDR3 is CASSVYERDTDTQYF. Written as DNA, the CDR3 is TGTGCCAGCAGCGTATATGAGCGGGACACAGATACGCAGTATTTT.